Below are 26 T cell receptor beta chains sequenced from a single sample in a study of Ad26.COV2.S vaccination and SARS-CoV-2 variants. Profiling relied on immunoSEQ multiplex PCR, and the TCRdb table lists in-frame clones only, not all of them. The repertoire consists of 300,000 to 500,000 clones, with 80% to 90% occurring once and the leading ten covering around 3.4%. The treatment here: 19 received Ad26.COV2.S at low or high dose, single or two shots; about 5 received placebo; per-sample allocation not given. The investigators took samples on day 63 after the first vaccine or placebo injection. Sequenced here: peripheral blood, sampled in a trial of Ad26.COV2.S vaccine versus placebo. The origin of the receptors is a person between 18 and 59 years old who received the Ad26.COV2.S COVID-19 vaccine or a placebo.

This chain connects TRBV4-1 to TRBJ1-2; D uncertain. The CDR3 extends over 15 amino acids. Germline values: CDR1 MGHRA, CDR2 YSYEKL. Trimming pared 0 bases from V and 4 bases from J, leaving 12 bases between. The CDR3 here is CASSQDYRLPYGYTF. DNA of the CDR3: TGCGCCAGCAGCCAAGATTACCGACTGCCCTATGGCTACACCTTC.

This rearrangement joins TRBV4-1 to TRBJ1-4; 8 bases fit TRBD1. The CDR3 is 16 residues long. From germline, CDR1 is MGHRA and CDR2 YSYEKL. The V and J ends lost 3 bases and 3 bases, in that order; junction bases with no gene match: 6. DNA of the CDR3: TGCGCCAGCAGCCAGGCAGGACAGGGTCCTAATGAAAAACTGTTTTTT. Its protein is CASSQAGQGPNEKLFF.

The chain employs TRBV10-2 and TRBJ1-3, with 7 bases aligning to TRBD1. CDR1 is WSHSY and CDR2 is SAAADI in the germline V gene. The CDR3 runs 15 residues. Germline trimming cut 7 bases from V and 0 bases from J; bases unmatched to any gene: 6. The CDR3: CASTLDRASGNTIYF. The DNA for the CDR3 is TGCGCCAGCACCCTAGACAGGGCCTCTGGAAACACCATATATTTT.

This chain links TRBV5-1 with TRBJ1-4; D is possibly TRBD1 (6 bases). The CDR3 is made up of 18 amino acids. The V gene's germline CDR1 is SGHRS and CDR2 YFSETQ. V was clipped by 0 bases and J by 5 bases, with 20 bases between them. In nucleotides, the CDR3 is TGCGCCAGCAGCTTGGGGTGGGGGCAGAGTGGAGTGAATGAAAAACTGTTTTTT. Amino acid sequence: CASSLGWGQSGVNEKLFF.

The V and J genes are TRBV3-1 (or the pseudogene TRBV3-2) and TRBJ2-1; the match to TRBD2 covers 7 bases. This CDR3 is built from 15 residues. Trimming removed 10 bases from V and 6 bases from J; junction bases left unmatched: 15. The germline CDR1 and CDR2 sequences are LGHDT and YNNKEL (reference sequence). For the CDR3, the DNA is TGTGCCACTGCGCTGAAGGGCGGGGGTATCAATGAGCAGTTCTTC. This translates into CATALKGGGINEQFF.

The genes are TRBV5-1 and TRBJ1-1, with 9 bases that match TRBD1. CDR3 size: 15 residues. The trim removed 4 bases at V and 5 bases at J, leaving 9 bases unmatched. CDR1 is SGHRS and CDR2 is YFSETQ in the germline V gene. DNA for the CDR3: TGCGCCAGCAGCCCACAGGGGGCGATGAGAACTGAAGCTTTCTTT. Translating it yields CASSPQGAMRTEAFF.

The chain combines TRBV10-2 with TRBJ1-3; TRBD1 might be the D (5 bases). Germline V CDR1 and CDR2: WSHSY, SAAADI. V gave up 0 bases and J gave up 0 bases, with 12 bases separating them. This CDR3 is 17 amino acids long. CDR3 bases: TGCGCCAGCAGTGAGTCGGCAGGGAGAAGCTCTGGAAACACCATATATTTT. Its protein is CASSESAGRSSGNTIYF.

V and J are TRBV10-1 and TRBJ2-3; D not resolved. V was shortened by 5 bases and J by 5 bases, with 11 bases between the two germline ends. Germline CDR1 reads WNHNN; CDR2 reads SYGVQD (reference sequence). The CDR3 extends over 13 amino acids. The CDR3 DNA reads TGCGCCAGCAGTTTCCAACAAGTAGATACGCAGTATTTT. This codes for CASSFQQVDTQYF.

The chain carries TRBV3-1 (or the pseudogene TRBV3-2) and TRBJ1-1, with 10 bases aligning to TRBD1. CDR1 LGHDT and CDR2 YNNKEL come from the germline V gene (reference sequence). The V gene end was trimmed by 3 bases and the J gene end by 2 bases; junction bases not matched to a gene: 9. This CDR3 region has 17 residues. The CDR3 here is CASSHAETGGPNTEAFF. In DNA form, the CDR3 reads TGTGCCAGCAGCCATGCCGAGACAGGGGGCCCAAACACTGAAGCTTTCTTT.

The CDR3 spells CASRQQGASYEQYF. Here the CDR3 DNA reads TGTGCCAGCAGGCAACAGGGAGCATCTTACGAGCAGTACTTC. The V and J genes are TRBV27 and TRBJ2-7, with a tentative D call TRBD1 (6 bases). The CDR3 length is 14 residues. The germline gives CDR1 MNHEY, CDR2 SMNVEV (reference sequence). Between the trimmed V and J ends, which lost 6 bases and 4 bases, there was a span of 16 bases.

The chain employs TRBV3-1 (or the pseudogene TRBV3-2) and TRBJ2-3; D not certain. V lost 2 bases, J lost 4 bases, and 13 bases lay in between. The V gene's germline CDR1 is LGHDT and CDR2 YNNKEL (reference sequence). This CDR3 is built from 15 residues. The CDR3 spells CASSQNPRGADTQYF. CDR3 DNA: TGTGCCAGCAGCCAAAATCCCAGAGGCGCAGATACGCAGTATTTT.

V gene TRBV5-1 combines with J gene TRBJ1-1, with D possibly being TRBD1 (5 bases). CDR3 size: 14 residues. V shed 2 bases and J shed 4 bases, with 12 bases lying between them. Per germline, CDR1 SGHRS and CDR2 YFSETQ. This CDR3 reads CASSFYGASTEAFF. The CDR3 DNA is TGCGCCAGCAGCTTTTATGGGGCGAGCACTGAAGCTTTCTTT. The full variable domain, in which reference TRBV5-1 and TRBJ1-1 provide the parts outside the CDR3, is KAGVTQTPRYLIKTRGQQVTLSCSPISGHRSVSWYQQTPGQGLQFLFEYFSETQRNKGNFPGRFSGRQFSNSRSEMNVSTLELGDSALYLCASSFYGASTEAFFGQGTRLTVV.

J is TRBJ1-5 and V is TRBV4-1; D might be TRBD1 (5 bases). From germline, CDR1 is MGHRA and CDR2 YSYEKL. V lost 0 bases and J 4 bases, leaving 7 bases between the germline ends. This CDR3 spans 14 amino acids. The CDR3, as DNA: TGCGCCAGCAGCCAAGATCGGGGGAATCAGCCCCAGCATTTT. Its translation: CASSQDRGNQPQHF.

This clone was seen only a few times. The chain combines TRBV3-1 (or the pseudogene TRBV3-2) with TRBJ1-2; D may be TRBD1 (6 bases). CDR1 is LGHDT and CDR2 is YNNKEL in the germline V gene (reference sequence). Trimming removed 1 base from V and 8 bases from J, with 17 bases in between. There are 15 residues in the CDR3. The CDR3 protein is CASSQGARGGSGYTF. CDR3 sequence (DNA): TGTGCCAGCAGCCAAGGTGCTCGGGGGGGCTCGGGCTACACCTTC.

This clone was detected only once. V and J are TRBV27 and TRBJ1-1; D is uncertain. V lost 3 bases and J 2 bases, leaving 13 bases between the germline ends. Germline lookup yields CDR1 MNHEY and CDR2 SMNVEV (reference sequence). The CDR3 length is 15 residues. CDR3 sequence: CASSFFRAGNTEAFF. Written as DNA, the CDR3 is TGTGCCAGCAGTTTTTTCCGGGCCGGAAACACTGAAGCTTTCTTT.

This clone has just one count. CDR3 loop: CASSGTALGLKFF. The CDR3 bases are TGTGCCAGCAGTGGGACAGCCCTCGGTTTGAAGTTCTTC. The chain uses TRBV2 and TRBJ2-1; the D gene is possibly TRBD1 (6 bases). Trimming removed 4 bases at V and 14 bases at J, with 18 bases between. Germline CDR1 is SNHLY and CDR2 is FYNNEI. The CDR3 extends over 13 amino acids.

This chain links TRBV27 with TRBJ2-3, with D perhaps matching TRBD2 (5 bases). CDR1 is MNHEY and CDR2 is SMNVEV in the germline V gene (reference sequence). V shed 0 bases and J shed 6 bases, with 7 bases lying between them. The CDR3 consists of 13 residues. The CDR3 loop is CASSLSGSDTQYF. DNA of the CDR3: TGTGCCAGCAGTTTATCAGGGAGCGATACGCAGTATTTT.

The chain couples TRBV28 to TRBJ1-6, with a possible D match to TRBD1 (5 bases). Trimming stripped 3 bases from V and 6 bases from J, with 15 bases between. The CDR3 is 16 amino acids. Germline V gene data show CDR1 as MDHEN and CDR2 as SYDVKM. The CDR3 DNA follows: TGTGCCAGCAGTTTCTACGGGGCTGGCGTTAATTCACCCCTCCACTTT. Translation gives CASSFYGAGVNSPLHF.

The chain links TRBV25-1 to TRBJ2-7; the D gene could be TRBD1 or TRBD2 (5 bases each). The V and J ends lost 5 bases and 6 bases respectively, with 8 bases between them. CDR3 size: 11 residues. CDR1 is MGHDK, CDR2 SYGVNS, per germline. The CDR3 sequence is CASSQGTEQYF. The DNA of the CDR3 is TGTGCCAGCAGTCAAGGGACCGAGCAGTACTTC.

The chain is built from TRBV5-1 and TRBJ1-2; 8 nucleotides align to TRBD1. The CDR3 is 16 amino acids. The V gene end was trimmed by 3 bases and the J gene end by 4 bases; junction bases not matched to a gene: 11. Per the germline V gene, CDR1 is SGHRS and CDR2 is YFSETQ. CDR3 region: CASSSQPGQESYGYTF. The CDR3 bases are TGCGCCAGCAGCTCGCAACCGGGACAGGAATCCTATGGCTACACCTTC.

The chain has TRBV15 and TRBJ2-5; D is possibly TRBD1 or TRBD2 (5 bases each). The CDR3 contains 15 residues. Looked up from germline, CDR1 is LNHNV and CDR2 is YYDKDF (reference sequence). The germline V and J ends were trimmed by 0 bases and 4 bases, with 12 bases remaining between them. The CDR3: CATSRDYGAGETQYF. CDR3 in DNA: TGTGCCACCAGCAGAGATTATGGGGCGGGAGAGACCCAGTACTTC.

The DNA of the CDR3 is TGCGCCAGCAGCTTGGCCGGGCGACAGGGATTGGTAGGGGGAGATACGCAGTATTTT. This sequence encodes CASSLAGRQGLVGGDTQYF. The chain is built from TRBV5-1 and TRBJ2-3; 7 bases line up with TRBD1. CDR3 length: 19 residues. CDR1 SGHRS and CDR2 YFSETQ come from the germline V gene. Trimming cost V 0 bases and J 5 bases; bases outside gene matches: 18.

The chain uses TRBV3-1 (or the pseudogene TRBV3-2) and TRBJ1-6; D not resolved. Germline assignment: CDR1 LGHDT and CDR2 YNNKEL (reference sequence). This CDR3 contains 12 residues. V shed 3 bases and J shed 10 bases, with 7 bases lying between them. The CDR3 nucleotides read TGTGCCAGCAGCCAGGCTAGCTCACCCCTCCACTTT. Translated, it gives CASSQASSPLHF.

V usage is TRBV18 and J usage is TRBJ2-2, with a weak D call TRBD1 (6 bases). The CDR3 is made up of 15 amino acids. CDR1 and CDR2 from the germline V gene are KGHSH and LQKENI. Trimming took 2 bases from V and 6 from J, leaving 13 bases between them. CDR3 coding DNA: TGTGCCAGCTCACCAAAGGGCAAGGGGGCCGGGGAGCTGTTTTTT. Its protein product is CASSPKGKGAGELFF. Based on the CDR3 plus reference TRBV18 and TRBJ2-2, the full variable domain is NAGVMQNPRHLVRRRGQEARLRCSPMKGHSHVYWYRQLPEEGLKFMVYLQKENIIDESGMPKERFSAEFPKEGPSILRIQQVVRGDSAAYFCASSPKGKGAGELFFGEGSRLTVL.

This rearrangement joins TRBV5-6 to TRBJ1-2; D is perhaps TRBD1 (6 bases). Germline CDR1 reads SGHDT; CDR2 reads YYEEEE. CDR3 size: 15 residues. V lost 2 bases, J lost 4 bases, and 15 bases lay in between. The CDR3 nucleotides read TGTGCCAGCAGCTTCGCAGGGGTTACCCTCTATGGCTACACCTTC. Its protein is CASSFAGVTLYGYTF.

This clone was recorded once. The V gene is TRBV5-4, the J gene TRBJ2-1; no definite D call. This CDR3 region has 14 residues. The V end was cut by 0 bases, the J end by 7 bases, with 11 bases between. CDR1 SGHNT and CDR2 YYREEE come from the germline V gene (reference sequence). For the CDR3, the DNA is TGTGCCAGCAGCTTGGATCGACGGACGAATGAGCAGTTCTTC. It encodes CASSLDRRTNEQFF.